This entry lists 7 T cell receptor beta chains sequenced from one sample in a study of shared clonotypes between healthy human individuals. The protocol was immunoSEQ multiplex PCR, while the TCRdb copy is restricted to in-frame clones and leaves out a portion. The sample has over 1.4 million clones, 96% seen once. The specimen was naive CD4+ T cells sorted from blood. As to subset: CD45RA+ positively selected. These receptors were taken from a man aged 30-40 years in good health.

The chain employs TRBV15 and TRBJ1-1; 7 bases agree with TRBD1. CDR3 length: 17 amino acids. Trimming cost V 1 base and J 0 bases; bases outside gene matches: 8. Germline-derived CDR1 and CDR2 are LNHNV and YYDKDF (reference sequence). The CDR3 DNA reads as TGTGCCACCAGCAGAGGCCCCAGGGGGGTTCTGAACACTGAAGCTTTCTTT. Residues: CATSRGPRGVLNTEAFF.

The genes are TRBV18 and TRBJ2-7; a possible D gene is TRBD1 (6 bases). In germline, CDR1 is KGHSH, CDR2 LQKENI. V gave up 2 bases and J gave up 2 bases, with 13 bases separating them. The CDR3 sequence is 15 residues long. CDR3 DNA sequence: TGTGCCAGCTCACCAGGGGAAGGGGGTCCCTACGAGCAGTACTTC. This sequence encodes CASSPGEGGPYEQYF.

This clone has more than one count but fewer than ten. The sample holds other DNA sequences that translate to the same CDR3. The rearrangement joins TRBV18 to TRBJ2-2, with D tentatively TRBD1 (6 bases). Germline CDR1 and CDR2: KGHSH and LQKENI. V was pared by 3 bases and J by 0 bases, with 8 bases between. The CDR3 length is 15 residues. This chain's CDR3 is CASSPRTANTGELFF. The CDR3 DNA follows: TGTGCCAGCTCACCCCGGACAGCGAACACCGGGGAGCTGTTTTTT.

As regards this clone: Other DNA sequences of this sample code for an identical CDR3. This sequence joins TRBV9 and TRBJ2-7; possibly TRBD1 for D (5 bases). The V and J ends lost 0 bases and 1 base respectively, with 8 bases between them. The CDR3 extends over 14 amino acids. Per the germline V gene, CDR1 is SGDLS and CDR2 is YYNGEE. CDR3 nucleotide sequence: TGTGCCAGCAGCGTAGCCGCAGGGTCCTACGAGCAGTACTTC. Translating gives CASSVAAGSYEQYF.

The chain is built from TRBV7-2 and TRBJ2-7; D not resolved. The CDR3 has 12 amino acids. Germline V gene sequence: CDR1 SGHTA, CDR2 FQGNSA. Trimming removed 3 bases at V and 5 bases at J, with 8 bases between. CDR3 sequence reads: CASSFDRNEQYF. CDR3 nucleotides: TGTGCCAGCAGCTTTGATAGGAACGAGCAGTACTTC.

This chain connects TRBV28 to TRBJ1-2; D call uncertain. The germline gives CDR1 MDHEN, CDR2 SYDVKM. Between the trimmed V and J ends, which lost 2 bases and 1 base, there was a span of 8 bases. This CDR3 is 14 amino acids long. This CDR3 reads CASSLGPDNYGYTF. Written as DNA, the CDR3 is TGTGCCAGCAGTTTAGGACCGGATAACTATGGCTACACCTTC.

The V and J genes are TRBV7-3 and TRBJ2-7; TRBD2 agrees at 8 bases. With 4 bases clipped from V and 6 bases from J, the junction kept 5 bases outside the gene matches. Germline CDR1 SGHTA, CDR2 FQGTGA. There are 13 residues in the CDR3. The chain's CDR3 is CASSSGTSSEQYF. The CDR3 DNA follows: TGTGCCAGCAGCTCCGGGACTAGTTCCGAGCAGTACTTC.